Each of the 8 T cell receptor beta chains below was sequenced from the same sample in a study of cytomegalovirus exposure and HLA in healthy donors. The PCR employed 60 Vbeta primers together with 13 Jbeta primers. Clones were read by immunoSEQ multiplex PCR, and TCRdb kept only the in-frame ones, dropping some. Among about 150,000 clones listed, 65% to 85% were seen once. The sequenced sample was PBMCs. Receptors were obtained from a man under 40 in good health and CMV-seronegative.

V is TRBV5-1 and J is TRBJ2-1; a possible D gene is TRBD2 (6 bases). The germline V gene has CDR1 SGHRS and CDR2 YFSETQ. The V end was cut by 3 bases, the J end by 10 bases, with 17 bases between. The CDR3 is 14 amino acids. CDR3 residues: CASSWAGRAREQFF. The CDR3 bases are TGCGCCAGCAGCTGGGCCGGGAGAGCCAGGGAGCAGTTCTTC.

The sample holds one count of this clone. This chain connects TRBV7-3 to TRBJ1-6, with 7 bases matching TRBD1. This CDR3 spans 15 amino acids. V lost 2 bases to trimming and J lost 7 bases; unmatched junction nucleotides: 5. The germline gives CDR1 SGHTA, CDR2 FQGTGA. CDR3 DNA sequence: TGTGCCAGCAGCTTACTAGACAGGGCGAATTCACCCCTCCACTTT. Amino acids: CASSLLDRANSPLHF.

The rearrangement joins TRBV15 to TRBJ1-1, with 8 positions matching TRBD1. The V gene's germline CDR1 is LNHNV and CDR2 YYDKDF (reference sequence). J was trimmed by 2 bases and V by 8 bases; bases with no gene match: 7. The CDR3 has 14 amino acids. The CDR3 DNA sequence: TGTGCCACCTCCTCACAGGGGGGAAACACTGAAGCTTTCTTT. Its protein product is CATSSQGGNTEAFF.

The genes are TRBV27 and TRBJ1-5, with TRBD1 matching over 7 bases. With 4 bases clipped from V and 6 bases from J, the junction kept 6 bases outside the gene matches. Germline V gene sequence: CDR1 MNHEY, CDR2 SMNVEV (reference sequence). The CDR3 runs to 14 residues. CDR3 in amino acids: CASSYRQGGQPQHF. In nucleotides, the CDR3 is TGTGCCAGCAGTTACCGACAGGGCGGTCAGCCCCAGCATTTT.

This clone was found a few times. The chain is built from TRBV19 and TRBJ2-2; TRBD2 might be the D (6 bases). Deletions cut 6 bases from V and 3 bases from J, with 8 bases between. Per the germline V gene, CDR1 is LNHDA and CDR2 is SQIVND (reference sequence). The CDR3 totals 13 residues. CDR3 DNA: TGTGCCAGTAGGACTAGTTACACCGGGGAGCTGTTTTTT. Protein sequence: CASRTSYTGELFF.

The chain has TRBV19 and TRBJ1-2; the D is unclear. The CDR3 has 15 amino acids. Germline CDR1 reads LNHDA; CDR2 reads SQIVND (reference sequence). Trimming removed 5 bases at V and 4 bases at J, with 17 bases between. For the CDR3, the DNA is TGTGCCAGTAGTTCTCCCCGGACGGGAAGCTATGGCTACACCTTC. It translates to CASSSPRTGSYGYTF.

The genes are TRBV28 and TRBJ2-7; 7 nucleotides align to TRBD1. In germline, CDR1 is MDHEN, CDR2 SYDVKM. This CDR3 comprises 16 residues. The V segment lost 6 bases and the J segment 2 bases; nucleotides outside the gene matches: 13. This CDR3 reads CASSTGTENNAYEQYF. CDR3 in DNA: TGTGCCAGCAGCACCGGGACAGAGAATAATGCCTACGAGCAGTACTTC. The variable domain in full, completed from reference TRBV28 and TRBJ2-7, reads DVKVTQSSRYLVKRTGEKVFLECVQDMDHENMFWYRQDPGLGLRLIYFSYDVKMKEKGDIPEGYSVSREKKERFSLILESASTNQTSMYLCASSTGTENNAYEQYFGPGTRLTVT.

This chain connects TRBV28 to TRBJ1-5; possibly TRBD1 for D (5 bases). The CDR3 runs to 12 residues. V was pared by 7 bases and J by 11 bases, with 15 bases between. CDR1 is MDHEN, CDR2 SYDVKM, per germline. The CDR3 sequence: CASTGRTWTQHF. Here the CDR3 DNA reads TGTGCCAGCACCGGGAGGACATGGACCCAGCATTTT.